The 19 T cell receptor beta chains in this list originate from one sample, sequenced in a study of cytomegalovirus exposure and HLA in healthy donors. Primers included in the PCR were 60 Vbeta and 13 Jbeta primers. TCRdb's copy holds only in-frame clones and misses some; the assay was immunoSEQ multiplex PCR. Of fewer than 120,000 clones in the sample, 76% were seen once. The sequenced sample was PBMCs. The receptors were gathered from a young man in good health and CMV-seropositive.

The chain is built from TRBV19 and TRBJ2-7, with a weak D call TRBD2 (6 bases). This CDR3 comprises 14 residues. The V and J ends lost 7 bases and 2 bases respectively, with 15 bases between them. Germline values: CDR1 LNHDA, CDR2 SQIVND (reference sequence). CDR3 region: CASTPAGGTYEQYF. The CDR3 DNA sequence: TGTGCCAGTACCCCCGCCGGGGGAACCTACGAGCAGTACTTC.

J is TRBJ1-6 and V is TRBV10-2, with D possibly being TRBD1 (6 bases). This CDR3 has 17 residues. Germline-derived CDR1 and CDR2 are WSHSY and SAAADI. V lost 2 bases and J lost 5, with 16 bases in between. This chain's CDR3 is CASSENNPGANNSPLHF. CDR3 sequence (DNA): TGCGCCAGCAGTGAGAACAACCCAGGGGCAAATAATTCACCCCTCCACTTT.

The V and J genes are TRBV7-8 and TRBJ2-1, with D uncertain. CDR1 SGHVS and CDR2 FQNEAQ come from the germline V gene. Trimming removed 5 bases from V and 4 bases from J, with 21 bases in between. The CDR3 runs 17 residues. The DNA of the CDR3 is TGTGCCAGCAGCCAATACCCCCGAGGCAGTGGGTACAATGAGCAGTTCTTC. Translated, it gives CASSQYPRGSGYNEQFF. Full variable domain (remainder filled in from reference TRBV7-8 and TRBJ2-1): GAGVSQSPRYKVAKRGQDVALRCDPISGHVSLFWYQQALGQGPEFLTYFQNEAQLDKSGLPSDRFFAERPEGSVSTLKIQRTQQEDSAVYLCASSQYPRGSGYNEQFFGPGTRLTVL.

The chain joins TRBV6-5 to TRBJ2-7; 8 positions agree with TRBD2. This CDR3 is 15 amino acids long. Germline loops: CDR1 MNHEY, CDR2 SVGAGI. With V trimmed by 8 bases and J by 4 bases, 13 bases remained unmatched. The CDR3 DNA follows: TGTGCCAGCGCCCCGAGCCCGGGGGGGCCGTACGAGCAGTACTTC. As protein: CASAPSPGGPYEQYF.

V and J are TRBV25-1 and TRBJ2-1, with a tentative D call TRBD2 (5 bases). V gave up 6 bases and J gave up 1 base, with 16 bases separating them. Germline CDR1 MGHDK, CDR2 SYGVNS. The CDR3 length is 16 residues. CDR3 DNA sequence: TGTGCCAGCAGCCTCACCCTAGCAGAGTCCTACAATGAGCAGTTCTTC. Its translation is CASSLTLAESYNEQFF.

V usage is TRBV6-1 and J usage is TRBJ2-3; 9 bases match TRBD2. CDR1 is MNHNS, CDR2 SASEGT, per germline. The CDR3 runs to 16 residues. Trimming removed 4 bases from V and 4 bases from J; junction bases left unmatched: 9. CDR3 sequence: CASSARWRGGADTQYF. The CDR3 DNA follows: TGTGCCAGCAGTGCCCGTTGGCGGGGGGGCGCAGATACGCAGTATTTT.

The chain employs TRBV7-9 and TRBJ1-2, with D unclear. Germline V gene sequence: CDR1 SEHNR, CDR2 FQNEAQ (reference sequence). CDR3 length: 14 residues. V shed 5 bases and J shed 5 bases, with 15 bases lying between them. CDR3 region: CASSPPVISYGYTF. Written as DNA, the CDR3 is TGTGCCAGCAGCCCCCCGGTCATTTCATATGGCTACACCTTC.

The chain uses TRBV7-9 and TRBJ2-3; D gene unclear. CDR1 SEHNR and CDR2 FQNEAQ come from the germline V gene (reference sequence). This CDR3 is 16 amino acids long. Trimming shortened V by 0 bases and J by 0 bases, and 10 bases separated the two germline ends. The CDR3 protein is CASSLALDSSTDTQYF. CDR3 DNA sequence: TGTGCCAGCAGCTTAGCACTTGACTCGAGCACAGATACGCAGTATTTT.

This chain uses TRBV27 with TRBJ1-6; 8 bases are a match to TRBD1. Germline V gives CDR1 MNHEY, CDR2 SMNVEV (reference sequence). V gave up 7 bases and J gave up 3 bases; unmatched junction bases: 2. This CDR3 is 14 amino acids long. The CDR3 sequence: CASTDRGYNSPLHF. The CDR3 bases are TGTGCCAGCACAGACAGGGGCTATAATTCACCCCTCCACTTT.

This clone occurred once. The CDR3: CAWKEGGYEQYF. The CDR3 DNA sequence: TGTGCCTGGAAAGAGGGAGGCTACGAGCAGTACTTC. This sequence joins TRBV30 and TRBJ2-7; maybe TRBD2 (6 bases). The CDR3 runs 12 residues. V lost 4 bases and J 3 bases, leaving 10 bases between the germline ends. Germline CDR1 GTSNPN, CDR2 SVGIG (reference sequence).

This clone was seen a few times. The gene calls are TRBV10-3 and TRBJ2-3; the match to TRBD1 covers 8 bases. The CDR3 totals 15 residues. Germline CDR1 reads ENHRY; CDR2 reads SYGVKD. Trimming removed 6 bases from V and 3 bases from J; junction bases left unmatched: 8. CDR3 protein: CAISPGGGGTDTQYF. The CDR3 coding sequence is TGTGCCATCAGCCCAGGGGGCGGTGGGACAGATACGCAGTATTTT.

J is TRBJ2-1 and V is TRBV6-6; D possibly corresponds to TRBD2 (5 bases). Per the germline V gene, CDR1 is MNHNY and CDR2 is SVGAGI (reference sequence). The CDR3 consists of 12 residues. V lost 8 bases to trimming and J lost 1 base, with 6 bases between them. The DNA for the CDR3 is TGTGCCAGCGAGGGTTCCTACAATGAGCAGTTCTTC. It codes for CASEGSYNEQFF.

This sequence joins TRBV29-1 and TRBJ2-7, with 9 bases fitting TRBD1. With V trimmed by 5 bases and J by 3 bases, 11 bases remained unmatched. Per germline, CDR1 SQVTM and CDR2 ANQGSEA. The CDR3 covers 15 residues. This CDR3 reads CSVQGTGSFIYEQYF. The DNA for the CDR3 is TGCAGCGTTCAGGGGACAGGGAGTTTTATCTACGAGCAGTACTTC.

The chain joins TRBV7-9 to TRBJ2-7; D is unresolved. V was clipped by 0 bases and J by 5 bases, with 14 bases between them. Germline lookup yields CDR1 SEHNR and CDR2 FQNEAQ (reference sequence). The CDR3 runs 15 residues. The CDR3 coding sequence is TGTGCCAGCAGCTTAGCGGGTAGCATGAGTAACGAGCAGTACTTC. Encoded protein: CASSLAGSMSNEQYF.

The V call is TRBV28, the J call TRBJ2-4, with 7 bases that match TRBD2. V shed 0 bases and J 3 bases; nucleotides not matched to a gene: 11. The CDR3 is 18 residues long. The germline gives CDR1 MDHEN, CDR2 SYDVKM. The CDR3: CASSLWGGRGYGKNIQYF. CDR3 nucleotide sequence: TGTGCCAGCAGTTTATGGGGGGGGAGGGGTTACGGCAAAAACATTCAGTACTTC.

This clone was detected only once. The rearrangement links TRBV7-2 to TRBJ2-4, with no clear D. The germline V gene has CDR1 SGHTA and CDR2 FQGNSA. The germline V and J ends were trimmed by 1 base and 1 base, with 5 bases remaining between them. The CDR3 runs to 14 residues. The CDR3 sequence is CASSLVMAKNIQYF. As DNA, the CDR3 is TGTGCCAGCAGCTTAGTTATGGCCAAAAACATTCAGTACTTC.

The rearrangement joins TRBV7-2 to TRBJ2-5, with 10 positions matching TRBD2. The germline V gene encodes CDR1 SGHTA and CDR2 FQGNSA. The V and J ends lost 4 bases and 4 bases, in that order; junction bases with no gene match: 12. The CDR3 runs 17 residues. The CDR3 DNA follows: TGTGCCAGCAGCTCCCCCGAGCGGGGGGGTAGGTTAGAGACCCAGTACTTC. This gives the protein CASSSPERGGRLETQYF. Full variable domain (missing parts from reference TRBV7-2 and TRBJ2-5): GAGVSQSPSNKVTEKGKDVELRCDPISGHTALYWYRQSLGQGLEFLIYFQGNSAPDKSGLPSDRFSAERTGGSVSTLTIQRTQQEDSAVYLCASSSPERGGRLETQYFGPGTRLLVL.

The rearrangement links TRBV5-4 to TRBJ1-2, with D tentatively TRBD1 (6 bases). The CDR3 runs 14 residues. Trimming stripped 3 bases from V and 3 bases from J, with 12 bases between. Germline V gene lookup returns CDR1 SGHNT and CDR2 YYREEE (reference sequence). The CDR3 sequence is CASSSTGLYYGYTF. The CDR3 region has the DNA TGTGCCAGCAGCTCTACAGGGTTATACTATGGCTACACCTTC.

The chain carries TRBV27 and TRBJ2-7; possible D gene TRBD1, 6 bases. The germline V and J ends were trimmed by 2 bases and 4 bases, with 9 bases remaining between them. The CDR3 contains 13 residues. Germline V gene lookup returns CDR1 MNHEY and CDR2 SMNVEV (reference sequence). The CDR3 is CASSLRQVYEQYF. CDR3 sequence (DNA): TGTGCCAGCAGTTTAAGACAGGTTTACGAGCAGTACTTC.